Listed here are 18 T cell receptor beta chains from one sample, sequenced in a study of regulatory T cells in long-lasting Graves disease. This sample's time point: newly diagnosed GD, antithyroid drugs for less than 3 months. Construction of the TCR library relied on RNA isolated from PBMCs. Library construction for TCR beta used iRepertoire HTBI primers and Arm-PCR of CDR3 regions. One entry per CDR3 protein results from TCRdb running MiXCR on the multiplex PCR reads. This sample has about 440,000 distinct CDR3 sequences, with around 15% found just once. This sample was also put to use in a study of T cells in Graves' hyperthyroidism and ophthalmopathy.

The specimen comprised peripheral blood mononuclear cells (PBMCs), sampled at new diagnosis, from a patient treated with antithyroid drugs. Receptors were obtained from a woman aged 18 to 35 with Graves disease.

This clonotype was detected ten times or more. V gene TRBV20-1 combines with J gene TRBJ1-5, with a weak D call TRBD1 (6 bases). This CDR3 comprises 14 residues. Per germline, CDR1 DFQATT and CDR2 SNEGSKA (reference sequence). Trimming removed 3 bases from V and 2 bases from J, with 11 bases in between. The CDR3 is CSARDSRGNQPQHF. The CDR3 bases are TGCAGTGCTAGGGACAGCCGGGGCAATCAGCCCCAGCATTTT.

This chain links TRBV7-2 with TRBJ2-2; perhaps TRBD2 as D (7 bases). V lost 2 bases to trimming and J lost 5 bases, with 18 bases between them. Germline assignment: CDR1 SGHTA and CDR2 FQGNSA. CDR3 size: 17 residues. CDR3: CASSLFGGGGWTGELFF. The CDR3 DNA sequence: TGTGCCAGCAGCTTATTTGGGGGGGGCGGTTGGACCGGGGAGCTGTTTTTT.

This sequence joins TRBV5-1 and TRBJ2-5, with D possibly matching TRBD2 (6 bases). This CDR3 spans 14 amino acids. Germline CDR1 reads SGHRS; CDR2 reads YFSETQ. Trimming took off 7 bases at V and 3 bases at J, with 16 bases between the two ends. The CDR3 sequence: CASRGFGREETQYF. CDR3 bases: TGCGCCAGCCGGGGGTTTGGGCGGGAAGAGACCCAGTACTTC. Together with reference TRBV5-1 and TRBJ2-5, the CDR3 gives the full variable domain: KAGVTQTPRYLIKTRGQQVTLSCSPISGHRSVSWYQQTPGQGLQFLFEYFSETQRNKGNFPGRFSGRQFSNSRSEMNVSTLELGDSALYLCASRGFGREETQYFGPGTRLLVL.

This clonotype has ten or more counts. The chain combines TRBV2 with TRBJ2-2; 9 bases line up with TRBD2. The CDR3 is 14 amino acids. From germline, CDR1 is SNHLY and CDR2 FYNNEI. Trimming took 6 bases from V and 7 from J; bases not matched to a gene: 6. The DNA of the CDR3 is TGTGCCAGCAGACTAGCGGGCGTGCGCGGGGAGCTGTTTTTT. This translates into CASRLAGVRGELFF.

This clonotype was seen ten or more times. The chain couples TRBV24-1 to TRBJ1-1, with no clear D. Germline CDR1 reads KGHDR; CDR2 reads SFDVKD. The CDR3 extends over 13 amino acids. V was pared by 9 bases and J by 2 bases, with 12 bases between. The CDR3 sequence: CATRAEINTEAFF. The CDR3 nucleotides read TGTGCCACCCGGGCCGAGATAAACACTGAAGCTTTCTTT.

This clonotype came up a few times. The rearrangement links TRBV24-1 to TRBJ2-2, with 11 nucleotides matching TRBD1. CDR3 size: 16 residues. The ends lost 4 bases at V and 4 bases at J; junction bases unmatched: 4. Germline CDR1 is KGHDR and CDR2 is SFDVKD. The CDR3, as DNA: TGTGCCACCAGTGAGCGGGACAGGGGGGGCACCGGGGAGCTGTTTTTT. It specifies CATSERDRGGTGELFF.

This clonotype was picked up many times. V gene TRBV28 combines with J gene TRBJ2-7; TRBD2 matches 8 bases. Trimming at V came to 2 bases and at J to 13 bases, leaving 7 bases not matched to a gene. Germline V gene data show CDR1 as MDHEN and CDR2 as SYDVKM. This CDR3 spans 12 amino acids. The CDR3 coding sequence is TGTGCCAGCAGTTTAACCCGGGAGGGTATTTACTTC. As protein: CASSLTREGIYF.

The CDR3 sequence is CASRPGLASTDTQYF. DNA for the CDR3: TGCGCCAGCAGGCCGGGACTAGCTAGCACAGATACGCAGTATTTT. The chain uses TRBV4-1 and TRBJ2-3; 9 bases fit TRBD2. Unmatched junction bases numbered 4, after V lost 6 bases and J lost 0 bases. This CDR3 has 15 amino acids. Germline lookup yields CDR1 MGHRA and CDR2 YSYEKL.

J is TRBJ2-6 and V is TRBV7-2; 9 nucleotides agree with TRBD2. The germline CDR1 and CDR2 sequences are SGHTA and FQGNSA. The CDR3 sequence is 19 residues long. With V trimmed by 8 bases and J by 0 bases, 14 bases remained unmatched. The CDR3 sequence: CASSPSREGGFSGANVLTF. In nucleotides, the CDR3 is TGTGCCAGCTCGCCATCGCGGGAGGGAGGGTTCTCTGGGGCCAACGTCCTGACTTTC. The full variable domain, in which reference TRBV7-2 and TRBJ2-6 provide the parts outside the CDR3, is GAGVSQSPSNKVTEKGKDVELRCDPISGHTALYWYRQSLGQGLEFLIYFQGNSAPDKSGLPSDRFSAERTGGSVSTLTIQRTQQEDSAVYLCASSPSREGGFSGANVLTFGAGSRLTVL.

This rearrangement joins TRBV6-2 or TRBV6-3 to TRBJ2-1, with TRBD1 identical over 8 bases. CDR3 length: 15 residues. The V gene's germline CDR1 is MNHEY and CDR2 SVGEGT. Trimming at V came to 2 bases and at J to 2 bases, leaving 2 bases not matched to a gene. The CDR3 loop is CASSYEQGAYNEQFF. For the CDR3, the DNA is TGTGCCAGCAGTTACGAACAGGGGGCCTACAATGAGCAGTTCTTC.

This clonotype occurred many times. The gene calls are TRBV5-1 and TRBJ2-4; 8 nucleotides line up with TRBD1. The V gene's germline CDR1 is SGHRS and CDR2 YFSETQ. Losses at the gene ends were 2 bases for V and 8 bases for J; bases not matched to a gene: 9. This CDR3 region has 15 residues. CDR3: CASSLTQGAGDIQYF. Written as DNA, the CDR3 is TGCGCCAGCAGCTTAACCCAGGGGGCTGGGGACATTCAGTACTTC.

The CDR3 DNA sequence: TGTGCCAGCAGCCGGCCGACCGGGGAGCTGTTTTTT. Amino acid sequence: CASSRPTGELFF. The gene calls are TRBV7-2 and TRBJ2-2, with unresolved D. CDR1 is SGHTA and CDR2 is FQGNSA in the germline V gene. Trimming took off 5 bases at V and 5 bases at J, with 6 bases between the two ends. The CDR3 sequence is 12 residues long.

This clonotype was counted a few times. V and J are TRBV10-3 and TRBJ2-5; D remains unclear. The germline CDR1 and CDR2 sequences are ENHRY and SYGVKD. V was clipped by 3 bases and J by 5 bases, with 10 bases between them. This CDR3 comprises 13 residues. The DNA of the CDR3 is TGTGCCATCAGTGAAATAGAGGCGGAGACCCAGTACTTC. Protein: CAISEIEAETQYF.

There are many counts of this clonotype. The rearrangement links TRBV12-3 or TRBV12-4 to TRBJ2-1; a possible D gene is TRBD1 (6 bases). The V and J ends lost 6 bases and 9 bases respectively, with 15 bases between them. The CDR3 spans 13 residues. The CDR3 spells CASSLTGLAEQFF. The CDR3 DNA reads TGTGCCAGCAGCCTTACAGGGTTGGCTGAGCAGTTCTTC.

This clonotype was seen a handful of times. This chain connects TRBV4-2 to TRBJ2-2; D is undetermined. Looked up from germline, CDR1 is LGHNA and CDR2 is YNFKEQ. CDR3 length equals 15 residues. Deletions cut 3 bases from V and 1 base from J, with 9 bases between. The DNA for the CDR3 is TGTGCCAGCAGCCAGAGCCACAAGAACACCGGGGAGCTGTTTTTT. Protein: CASSQSHKNTGELFF.

This clonotype occurred many times. The chain couples TRBV12-3 or TRBV12-4 to TRBJ1-4, with 7 bases that match TRBD1. V was pared by 3 bases and J by 3 bases, with 1 base of the junction left unmatched. CDR3 length equals 14 residues. The CDR3 sequence: CASSFDRANEKLFF. CDR3 bases: TGTGCCAGCAGTTTCGACAGGGCTAATGAAAAACTGTTTTTT.

This clonotype was counted only a few times. V and J are TRBV10-3 and TRBJ1-1; D perhaps matches TRBD1 (5 bases). The germline V gene has CDR1 ENHRY and CDR2 SYGVKD. The CDR3 runs 15 residues. The V and J ends lost 7 bases and 1 base respectively, with 16 bases between them. CDR3 sequence: CAITRTGVRNTEAFF. DNA for the CDR3: TGTGCCATCACCCGAACGGGGGTTCGGAACACTGAAGCTTTCTTT.

This clonotype was found many times. The chain links TRBV6-9 to TRBJ2-7; D not certain. Between the trimmed V and J ends, which lost 4 bases and 2 bases, there was a span of 12 bases. In germline, CDR1 is MNHGY, CDR2 SVAAGI. There are 14 residues in the CDR3. CDR3 DNA: TGTGCCAGCAGTTCAACGGACGGACCCTACGAGCAGTACTTC. Residues: CASSSTDGPYEQYF.